The entry that follows covers one T cell receptor (beta chain) sequence. It has no known antigen specificity. The junction does not match germline at one end; this may be a read error. The immunoSEQ Assay, which uses bias-controlled multiplex PCR amplification of genomic DNA, was used to profile TCRbeta CDR3 regions. Per the authors' processing: The absolute abundance of each unique TCRbeta CDR3 region was quantified after sequences were collapsed and filtered. Differential abundance was tested with a binomial (Fisher-equivalent) model and with a beta-binomial model adding time-dependent variance fitted from healthy donors. Clones with fewer than 5 combined templates were removed, and differential abundance was called for clones with a Benjamini-Hochberg FDR below 0.01. Beta-binomial variance was modeled as a function of total template count across the two samples using the form v = (b*log(k)+a)^2. Here the immuneACCESS table is served through TCRdb, limited to in-frame sequences with V and J called. Missing clones are a known gap in these copies; in checked studies unresolved V genes cover under half, and the rest lacks a known reason. That table supplies the V and J calls and clone size; D and trimming were determined from the DNA. The sample contains 95,000 or so clones, about 86% of them found a single time. Clones ranked in the top ten supply 5.6% of the sample.

During the collection period, no infections or other immune events were recorded for the healthy donors. Time-dependent variance in a beta-binomial model of T-cell clone differential abundance was calibrated using healthy-donor blood repertoires as a training cohort. The training cohort comprised approximately 10 healthy donors, 3 female and 7 male. The donors were between roughly 25 and 70 years old, with an average age of approximately 47 years. Whole blood from each healthy donor was obtained from a commercial supplier and was collected at three time points around 13 days apart. For immunosequencing, genomic DNA was extracted from whole blood that had not been sorted. This sample stems from a study of identifying expanded T cells in peripheral blood (dated by TCRdb to about 2019). Background on the whole study: Technical replicates were generated by sequencing separate aliquots of the same genomic DNA pool, with four replicates compared pairwise. Findings and caveats that apply to the study as a whole: The authors expected that over much longer intervals, such as months to years, biological variance in healthy repertoires might increase even further. Across all healthy-donor time intervals, the beta-binomial model significantly lowered both the number of clones called differentially abundant and the false-positive rate. About 1.3 differentially abundant clones were flagged by the binomial model between technical replicates, whereas about 15 and 19 were flagged over around two weeks and four weeks, respectively. Variance in clone template counts between approximately two-week samples significantly increased with total template count across all healthy donors.

The CDR3 starts with the cysteine, ends with the phenylalanine, and has 12 residues. The CDR3 DNA has 36 bases and is translated from base 1. Via the germline V gene, CDR1 is LGHNA and CDR2 YSLEER. The sequencing input was blood. This receptor chain uses TRBV4-3 and TRBJ1-1; no D gene is confidently identified. The source is a person aged 18 to 75 in good health. The DNA sequence follows: TGCGCCAGCAGCCAAGATGCCTCCGAGACAATCTTT. It specifies CASSQDASETIF.